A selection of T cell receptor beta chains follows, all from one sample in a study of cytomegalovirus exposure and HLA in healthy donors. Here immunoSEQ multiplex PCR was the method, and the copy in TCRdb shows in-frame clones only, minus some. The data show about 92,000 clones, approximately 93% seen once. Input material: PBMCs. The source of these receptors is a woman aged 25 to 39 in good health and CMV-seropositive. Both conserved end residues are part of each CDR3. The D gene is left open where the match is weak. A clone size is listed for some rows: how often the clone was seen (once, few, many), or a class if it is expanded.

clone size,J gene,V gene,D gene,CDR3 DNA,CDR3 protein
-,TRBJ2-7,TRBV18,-,TGTGCCAGCTCACCCCTGCAGGATTCCTACGAGCAGTACTTC,CASSPLQDSYEQYF
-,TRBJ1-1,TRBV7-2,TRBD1,TGTGCCAGCAGCTTAGGGCAGGGGGTTAGTGAAGCTTTCTTT,CASSLGQGVSEAFF
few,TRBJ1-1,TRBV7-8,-,TGTGCCAGCAGCTTAGGGAACAGGGAGAGTGAGGCTTTCTTT,CASSLGNRESEAFF
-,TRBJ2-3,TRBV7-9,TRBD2,TGTGCCAGCAGCACGACTAGCGGGAAGACAGATACGCAGTATTTT,CASSTTSGKTDTQYF
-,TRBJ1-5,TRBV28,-,TGTGCCAGCAGTTTATCCCAATTTTCTATAAATCAGCCCCAGCATTTT,CASSLSQFSINQPQHF
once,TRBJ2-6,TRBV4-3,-,TGCGCCAGCAGCCAAAAAACAGGGTCTGGGGCCAACGTCCTGACTTTC,CASSQKTGSGANVLTF
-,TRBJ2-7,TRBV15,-,TGTGCCACCAGCAGAGATAAAACAGGGCTTATGAACGAGCAGTACTTC,CATSRDKTGLMNEQYF
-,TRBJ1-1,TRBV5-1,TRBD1,TGCGCCAGCAGCACGGGCACGGGAGGGGGCCGGATGAACACTGAAGCTTTCTTT,CASSTGTGGGRMNTEAFF
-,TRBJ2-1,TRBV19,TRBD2,TGTGCCAGTAGTATAGGGGCGGGAGCGGGCAATGAGCAGTTCTTC,CASSIGAGAGNEQFF
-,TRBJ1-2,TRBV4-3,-,TGCGCCAGCAGCCAAGTGAGCGCCCGGAGGTATGGCTACACCTTC,CASSQVSARRYGYTF